One and the same sample provided the 14 T cell receptor beta chains below, sequenced in a study of ipilimumab plus nivolumab after autologous stem cell transplantation. TCRdb keeps only in-frame clones here, not all; method: immunoSEQ multiplex PCR. The table lists some 41,000 clones, over 90% of them singletons, with under 1% in the top ten. Here the sequenced sample was PBMCs, taken in a trial of ipilimumab plus nivolumab as post-transplant consolidation. These receptors came from a male donor with multiple myeloma.

The J gene is TRBJ2-5, the V gene TRBV4-1; D possibly corresponds to TRBD2 (5 bases). The CDR3 has 14 amino acids. Germline-derived CDR1 and CDR2 are MGHRA and YSYEKL. Trimming removed 2 bases from V and 6 bases from J, with 13 bases in between. The CDR3, as DNA: TGCGCCAGCAGCCAACCCCTGCGGGCCAAGACCCAGTACTTC. It codes for CASSQPLRAKTQYF.

The chain's CDR3 is CASSLMKGTVFRESLYNEQFF. In DNA form, the CDR3 reads TGTGCCAGCAGTTTGATGAAGGGGACAGTCTTTCGGGAATCATTGTACAATGAGCAGTTCTTC. V and J are TRBV28 and TRBJ2-1, with TRBD1 identical over 7 bases. Germline CDR1 and CDR2: MDHEN and SYDVKM. Losses at the gene ends were 3 bases for V and 4 bases for J; bases not matched to a gene: 24. CDR3 length: 21 amino acids.

The chain has TRBV25-1 and TRBJ1-1; 7 nucleotides line up with TRBD1. CDR3 length: 18 residues. Germline V gene lookup returns CDR1 MGHDK and CDR2 SYGVNS. V lost 4 bases to trimming and J lost 0 bases; unmatched junction nucleotides: 14. The CDR3 sequence is CASSGRRTGVLVNTEAFF. The CDR3 region has the DNA TGTGCCAGCAGTGGGCGTCGGACAGGAGTCCTCGTGAACACTGAAGCTTTCTTT.

The gene calls are TRBV5-4 and TRBJ2-1; 10 bases map to TRBD1. The trim removed 4 bases at V and 5 bases at J, leaving 9 bases unmatched. The CDR3 covers 16 residues. In germline, CDR1 is SGHNT, CDR2 YYREEE (reference sequence). As DNA, the CDR3 is TGTGCCAGCAGCAGAAGAACCGGGACAGGGGACAATGAGCAGTTCTTC. Translating gives CASSRRTGTGDNEQFF.

V and J are TRBV5-1 and TRBJ2-1; perhaps D is TRBD1 or TRBD2 (5 bases each). The CDR3 length is 15 residues. Germline lookup yields CDR1 SGHRS and CDR2 YFSETQ. V lost 3 bases, J lost 4 bases, and 14 bases lay in between. The CDR3 bases are TGCGCCAGCAGCTACGATAGTTGGGGGTACAATGAGCAGTTCTTC. Its protein is CASSYDSWGYNEQFF.

The V and J genes are TRBV30 and TRBJ2-1, with D possibly TRBD1 on 6 matching bases. Per germline, CDR1 GTSNPN and CDR2 SVGIG (reference sequence). CDR3 size: 16 residues. Trimming stripped 2 bases from V and 0 bases from J, with 14 bases between. The chain's CDR3 is CAWSSRQASSYNEQFF. The CDR3 coding sequence is TGTGCCTGGAGTTCCCGACAGGCGAGCTCCTACAATGAGCAGTTCTTC.

V usage is TRBV28 and J usage is TRBJ2-2, with 7 nucleotides matching TRBD1. The CDR3 has 15 residues. The J segment lost 7 bases and the V segment lost 5 bases, leaving 10 bases of the junction unmatched. CDR1 and CDR2 (germline): MDHEN, SYDVKM. Here the CDR3 DNA reads TGTGCCAGCAGTGACTACACAGGGGCGGACGGGGAGCTGTTTTTT. Translation gives CASSDYTGADGELFF. The full variable domain, completed using reference TRBV28 and TRBJ2-2, is DVKVTQSSRYLVKRTGEKVFLECVQDMDHENMFWYRQDPGLGLRLIYFSYDVKMKEKGDIPEGYSVSREKKERFSLILESASTNQTSMYLCASSDYTGADGELFFGEGSRLTVL.

The DNA of the CDR3 is TGTGCCAGCAGCTCGACCGGCACAGATACGCAGTATTTT. It codes for CASSSTGTDTQYF. The V and J genes are TRBV7-3 and TRBJ2-3; D remains ambiguous. Trimming took off 4 bases at V and 1 base at J, with 6 bases between the two ends. This CDR3 has 13 residues. Looked up from germline, CDR1 is SGHTA and CDR2 is FQGTGA.

The CDR3 sequence is CASSAGSGAYNEQFF. CDR3 nucleotide sequence: TGTGCCAGCAGCGCCGGGTCCGGGGCCTACAATGAGCAGTTCTTC. V usage is TRBV9 and J usage is TRBJ2-1; TRBD2 is a possible D gene (5 bases). The germline V and J ends were trimmed by 3 bases and 2 bases, with 12 bases remaining between them. Germline values: CDR1 SGDLS, CDR2 YYNGEE. This CDR3 is 15 amino acids long.

This clone appeared a few times. The chain couples TRBV19 to TRBJ1-1; no firm D call. The CDR3 covers 13 residues. The germline gives CDR1 LNHDA, CDR2 SQIVND (reference sequence). Trimming shortened V by 1 base and J by 7 bases, and 10 bases separated the two germline ends. CDR3 nucleotide sequence: TGTGCCAGTAGTATAGGGGTGGGTGATGAAGCTTTCTTT. It yields the protein CASSIGVGDEAFF.

This chain joins TRBV5-4 and TRBJ2-3; D remains ambiguous. Germline V gene data show CDR1 as SGHNT and CDR2 as YYREEE (reference sequence). The CDR3 spans 17 residues. Trimming pared 0 bases from V and 1 base from J, leaving 15 bases between. The CDR3 region is CASSLGIATSGTDTQYF. The CDR3 DNA reads as TGTGCCAGCAGCTTGGGTATCGCGACCTCGGGCACAGATACGCAGTATTTT.

The CDR3 loop is CASSTRGTGYSGANVLTF. In DNA form, the CDR3 reads TGTGCCAGCAGTACCCGCGGGACAGGGTACTCTGGGGCCAACGTCCTGACTTTC. The rearrangement links TRBV27 to TRBJ2-6, with TRBD1 matching 9 bases. The junction had 8 bases not matched to a gene; V was cut back by 5 bases and J by 0 bases. The CDR3 consists of 18 residues. Germline V CDR1 and CDR2: MNHEY, SMNVEV (reference sequence). Supplemented by reference TRBV27 and TRBJ2-6, the full variable domain reads EAQVTQNPRYLITVTGKKLTVTCSQNMNHEYMSWYRQDPGLGLRQIYYSMNVEVTDKGDVPEGYKVSRKEKRNFPLILESPSPNQTSLYFCASSTRGTGYSGANVLTFGAGSRLTVL.

The rearrangement joins TRBV6-4 to TRBJ1-2; 7 bases match TRBD1. There are 13 residues in the CDR3. Trimming removed 6 bases from V and 6 bases from J; junction bases left unmatched: 7. CDR1 MRHNA and CDR2 SNTAGT come from the germline V gene. CDR3 in amino acids: CASSETGTDGYTF. The CDR3 region has the DNA TGTGCCAGCAGCGAGACAGGGACCGATGGCTACACCTTC.

The chain combines TRBV4-1 with TRBJ2-1; 13 bases are a match to TRBD2. The junction had 10 bases not matched to a gene; V was cut back by 3 bases and J by 8 bases. The length of the CDR3 is 17 residues. In germline, CDR1 is MGHRA, CDR2 YSYEKL. For the CDR3, the DNA is TGCGCCAGCAGCCAGGAACGACTAGCGGGGGGATCGTATGAGCAGTTCTTC. Translation gives CASSQERLAGGSYEQFF.